These 22 T cell receptor beta chains were all obtained from the same sample, sequenced in a study of blood T cells in healthy people across ages. The use of a sample-barcoded 5' primer and a J-beta primer mix characterized a second PCR of about 7 to 12 cycles. TCRdb recomputed calls from the 5' RACE reads with MiXCR, one row per CDR3 protein. The data show fewer than 800,000 distinct CDR3 sequences, 20% to 25% seen once. The sample consisted of blood. These receptors were taken from a man between 65 and 85 years old in good health.

The chain links TRBV30 to TRBJ2-4, with unresolved D. This CDR3 spans 12 amino acids. V was trimmed by 1 base and J by 5 bases, leaving 6 bases between them. In germline, CDR1 is GTSNPN, CDR2 SVGIG (reference sequence). CDR3 bases: TGTGCCTGGAGTGGTTCCGAAAACATTCAGTACTTC. This sequence encodes CAWSGSENIQYF. Drawing the rest from reference TRBV30 and TRBJ2-4, the complete variable domain is SQTIHQWPATLVQPVGSPLSLECTVEGTSNPNLYWYRQAAGRGLQLLFYSVGIGQISSEVPQNLSASRPQDRQFILSSKKLLLSDSGFYLCAWSGSENIQYFGAGTRLSVL.

The CDR3 sequence is CSVGGQGGTEAFF. Here the CDR3 DNA reads TGCAGCGTTGGCGGACAGGGGGGCACTGAAGCTTTCTTT. J is TRBJ1-1 and V is TRBV29-1, with 10 bases matching TRBD1. Germline CDR1 is SQVTM and CDR2 is ANQGSEA. The trim removed 4 bases at V and 4 bases at J, leaving 3 bases unmatched. The CDR3 length is 13 residues.

This clonotype came up a few times. The chain recombines TRBV7-9 with TRBJ2-5; D unresolved. The CDR3 sequence is 14 residues long. Trimming removed 5 bases at V and 3 bases at J, with 13 bases between. Germline lookup yields CDR1 SEHNR and CDR2 FQNEAQ (reference sequence). For the CDR3, the DNA is TGTGCCAGCAGCCCCTATGAGATAAAAGAGACCCAGTACTTC. This codes for CASSPYEIKETQYF.

On this clonotype itself: One base away lies a much larger clone, so this may be a sequencing read error. V gene TRBV20-1 combines with J gene TRBJ2-1; D may be TRBD2 (5 bases). V gave up 3 bases and J gave up 3 bases, with 12 bases separating them. The germline CDR1 and CDR2 sequences are DFQATT and SNEGSKA (reference sequence). The CDR3 is made up of 14 amino acids. CDR3 sequence reads: CSARIEGVYNEQFF. The CDR3 nucleotides read TGCAGTGCTAGGATAGAGGGAGTCTACAATGAGCAGTTCTTC.

The CDR3 loop is CASSRQGIETQYF. CDR3 bases: TGTGCCAGCAGTCGACAGGGTATCGAGACCCAGTACTTC. The rearrangement uses TRBV28 and TRBJ2-5; 7 bases agree with TRBD1. Germline V lookup: CDR1 MDHEN, CDR2 SYDVKM. V gave up 5 bases and J gave up 5 bases; unmatched junction bases: 5. The CDR3 is 13 residues long.

This clonotype was recorded a few times. The chain joins TRBV4-3 to TRBJ2-5; the D gene is possibly TRBD2 (5 bases). With the DNA end fitting TRBJ2-1 better, the J assignment may be wrong. The CDR3 contains 15 residues. Germline V gene sequence: CDR1 LGHNA, CDR2 YSLEER. The CDR3 loop is CASSQGLATPNEQFF. The CDR3 DNA reads TGCGCCAGCAGCCAAGGTCTAGCCACACCCAATGAGCAGTTCTTC.

This clonotype turned up a few times. The chain joins TRBV27 to TRBJ1-6; the D gene is possibly TRBD1 (5 bases). Trimming shortened V by 10 bases and J by 5 bases, and 18 bases separated the two germline ends. The CDR3 spans 15 residues. Germline V gene data show CDR1 as MNHEY and CDR2 as SMNVEV (reference sequence). CDR3 sequence: CATRFETADNSPLHF. In DNA form, the CDR3 reads TGTGCCACCCGTTTTGAGACAGCTGATAATTCACCCCTCCACTTT.

This clonotype was picked up a small number of times. This chain connects TRBV20-1 to TRBJ2-1; 9 nucleotides agree with TRBD2. Losses at the gene ends were 1 base for V and 2 bases for J; bases not matched to a gene: 3. Germline CDR1 is DFQATT and CDR2 is SNEGSKA (reference sequence). The CDR3 has 15 amino acids. The CDR3 DNA is TGCAGTGCTAGAGGACTAGCGGCTACCTACAATGAGCAGTTCTTC. Translating gives CSARGLAATYNEQFF.

This clonotype was counted a few times. The gene calls are TRBV5-6 and TRBJ2-1; 7 bases are shared with TRBD2. CDR1 and CDR2 from the germline V gene are SGHDT and YYEEEE. The CDR3 is 16 residues long. The V and J ends lost 1 base and 8 bases, in that order; junction bases with no gene match: 12. The CDR3, as DNA: TGTGCCAGCAGCTTGCCCGGGGGGTTGAGTTTCGATGAGCAGTTCTTC. Its protein product is CASSLPGGLSFDEQFF.

This clonotype has just a few counts. The chain carries TRBV12-3 or TRBV12-4 and TRBJ2-1; D gene unclear. The CDR3 has 11 residues. V lost 8 bases to trimming and J lost 5 bases, with 7 bases between them. Here the CDR3 reads CASEGNNEQFF. The CDR3 region has the DNA TGTGCCAGCGAAGGGAACAATGAGCAGTTCTTC.

This chain uses TRBV10-3 with TRBJ2-7, with 8 bases aligning to TRBD1. J gave up 6 bases and V 7 bases, and 17 bases lay outside the gene matches. The CDR3 length is 16 residues. CDR1 and CDR2 from the germline V gene are ENHRY and SYGVKD. The CDR3: CAITPRTGTGLVEQYF. CDR3 bases: TGTGCCATCACGCCGAGAACCGGGACAGGACTGGTCGAGCAGTACTTC.

As to this clonotype: Its ends do not fully match the called genes, so a read error is possible. The chain recombines TRBV12-3 or TRBV12-4 with TRBJ2-2, with TRBD1 as a possible D gene (6 bases). CDR3 size: 13 residues. Written as DNA, the CDR3 is TGTGCCAGCAGCCTCGGACAGACCGGGGAGCCGTTTTTT. Protein product: CASSLGQTGEPFF.

The V gene is TRBV15, the J gene TRBJ2-3, with D possibly being TRBD2 (6 bases). CDR1 is LNHNV, CDR2 YYDKDF, per germline (reference sequence). V was cut by 0 bases and J by 5 bases, with 15 bases left in between. The CDR3 has 16 amino acids. The CDR3 reads CATSRDATSPGDTQYF. CDR3 coding DNA: TGTGCCACCAGCAGAGATGCAACTAGCCCGGGAGATACGCAGTATTTT.

The genes are TRBV29-1 and TRBJ2-3; weak D call: TRBD2 (6 bases). The germline CDR1 and CDR2 sequences are SQVTM and ANQGSEA. This CDR3 region has 14 residues. Deletions cut 7 bases from V and 2 bases from J, with 16 bases between. The CDR3 region has the DNA TGCAGCGCCTGGCGGGGAGCGGCCACAGATACGCAGTATTTT. This encodes CSAWRGAATDTQYF.

This chain uses TRBV20-1 with TRBJ2-7; a possible D gene is TRBD2 (5 bases). V was pared by 3 bases and J by 2 bases, with 17 bases between. The CDR3 loop spans 15 amino acids. The germline V gene encodes CDR1 DFQATT and CDR2 SNEGSKA (reference sequence). CDR3 residues: CSASPYLAATYEQYF. The CDR3 coding sequence is TGCAGTGCTAGCCCCTACCTAGCAGCTACCTACGAGCAGTACTTC.

This clonotype has just a few counts. CDR3 bases: TGCAGCGCTAAGGGACTAGCGGGAGTTGATGAGCAGTTCTTC. Its protein product is CSAKGLAGVDEQFF. The chain is built from TRBV29-1 and TRBJ2-5; TRBD2 matches at 14 bases. TRBJ2-1 explains the end of the DNA better; the J call may be wrong. Germline V CDR1 and CDR2: SQVTM, ANQGSEA. The CDR3 runs 14 residues.

The J gene is TRBJ2-5, the V gene TRBV24-1, with D possibly matching TRBD2 (6 bases). V was shortened by 5 bases and J by 4 bases, with 16 bases between the two germline ends. Germline CDR1 KGHDR, CDR2 SFDVKD. This CDR3 contains 15 residues. CDR3 in amino acids: CATSVNRGRRETQYF. Here the CDR3 DNA reads TGTGCCACCAGTGTAAATAGAGGGAGGAGAGAGACCCAGTACTTC.

This clonotype was observed a handful of times. The chain employs TRBV20-1 and TRBJ2-3, with D tentatively TRBD1 (6 bases). The CDR3 is made up of 15 amino acids. Germline values: CDR1 DFQATT, CDR2 SNEGSKA (reference sequence). The V gene lost 5 bases and the J gene lost 2 bases, with 17 bases spanning the gap. The chain's CDR3 is CSALQGRGATDTQYF. CDR3 DNA sequence: TGCAGTGCTCTGCAGGGGAGAGGGGCCACAGATACGCAGTATTTT.

The chain is built from TRBV20-1 and TRBJ2-5; 11 positions agree with TRBD2. The J call may not be correct, given that the DNA end is closer to TRBJ2-7. The germline CDR1 and CDR2 sequences are DFQATT and SNEGSKA (reference sequence). The length of the CDR3 is 14 residues. This chain's CDR3 is CSARLASGRCEQYF. CDR3 coding DNA: TGCAGTGCTAGATTGGCTAGCGGGAGGTGCGAGCAGTACTTC.

This chain uses TRBV6-5 with TRBJ2-7; TRBD1 is a possible D gene (5 bases). This CDR3 is 16 amino acids long. Per the germline V gene, CDR1 is MNHEY and CDR2 is SVGAGI. Between the trimmed V and J ends, which lost 2 bases and 2 bases, there was a span of 16 bases. CDR3 loop: CASSYGAATQPYEQYF. In DNA, the CDR3 is TGTGCCAGCAGTTACGGGGCCGCAACGCAACCCTACGAGCAGTACTTC.

CDR3 region: CASSSTGGSGTKNIQYF. DNA of the CDR3: TGCGCCAGCAGCTCCACCGGAGGGAGCGGTACCAAAAACATTCAGTACTTC. The chain couples TRBV5-1 to TRBJ2-4; TRBD2 might be the D (6 bases). Trimming pared 3 bases from V and 2 bases from J, leaving 18 bases between. CDR3 length equals 17 residues. The germline V gene has CDR1 SGHRS and CDR2 YFSETQ.

The sample holds many counts of this clonotype. V usage is TRBV5-1 and J usage is TRBJ2-5, with D unresolved. CDR3 length: 13 residues. The germline CDR1 and CDR2 sequences are SGHRS and YFSETQ. Trimming pared 1 base from V and 3 bases from J, leaving 7 bases between. The CDR3 loop is CASSLSPKETQYF. The CDR3 DNA is TGCGCCAGCAGCTTGTCACCGAAAGAGACCCAGTACTTC.